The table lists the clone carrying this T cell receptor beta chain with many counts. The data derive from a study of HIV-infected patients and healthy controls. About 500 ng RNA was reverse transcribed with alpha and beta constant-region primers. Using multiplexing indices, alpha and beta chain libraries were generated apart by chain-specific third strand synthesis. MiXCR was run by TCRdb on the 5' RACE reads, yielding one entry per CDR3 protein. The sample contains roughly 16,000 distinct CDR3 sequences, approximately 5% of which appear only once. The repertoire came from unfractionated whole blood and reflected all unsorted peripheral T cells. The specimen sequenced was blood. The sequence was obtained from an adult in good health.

For the CDR3, the DNA is TGTGCCAGCAGCCTCGCTTCGCACAGAACGAACACCGGGGAGCTGTTTTTT. Protein: CASSLASHRTNTGELFF. The V and J genes are TRBV6-5 and TRBJ2-2; D not resolved. Germline V CDR1 and CDR2: MNHEY, SVGAGI. This CDR3 comprises 17 residues. The ends were cut back, 6 bases at V and 0 bases at J, with 17 bases in the middle.